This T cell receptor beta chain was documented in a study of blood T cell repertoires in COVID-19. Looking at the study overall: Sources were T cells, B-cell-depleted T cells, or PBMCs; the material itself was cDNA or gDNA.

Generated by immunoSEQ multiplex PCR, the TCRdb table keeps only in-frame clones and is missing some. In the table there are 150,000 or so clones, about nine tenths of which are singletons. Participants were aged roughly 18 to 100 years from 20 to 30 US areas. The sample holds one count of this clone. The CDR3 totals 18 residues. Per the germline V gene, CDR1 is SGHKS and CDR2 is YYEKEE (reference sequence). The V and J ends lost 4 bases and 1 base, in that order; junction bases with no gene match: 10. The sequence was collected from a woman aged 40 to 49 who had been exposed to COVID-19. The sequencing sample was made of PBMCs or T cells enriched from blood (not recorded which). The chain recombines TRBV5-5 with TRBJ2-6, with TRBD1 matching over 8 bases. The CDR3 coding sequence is TGTGCCAGCAGCCCAAGGACAGGGCTCGGGTCTGGGGCCAACGTCCTGACTTTC. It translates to CASSPRTGLGSGANVLTF.